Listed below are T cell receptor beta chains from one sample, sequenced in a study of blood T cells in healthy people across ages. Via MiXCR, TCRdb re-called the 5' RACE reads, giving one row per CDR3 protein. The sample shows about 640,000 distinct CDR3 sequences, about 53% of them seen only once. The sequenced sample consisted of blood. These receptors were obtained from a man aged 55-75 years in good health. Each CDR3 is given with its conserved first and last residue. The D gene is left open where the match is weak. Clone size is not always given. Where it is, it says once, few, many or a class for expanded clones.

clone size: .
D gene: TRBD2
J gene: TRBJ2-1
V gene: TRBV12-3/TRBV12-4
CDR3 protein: CASSFISGGKFSYNEQFF
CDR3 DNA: TGTGCCAGCAGTTTTATTAGCGGGGGGAAATTTTCCTACAATGAGCAGTTCTTC

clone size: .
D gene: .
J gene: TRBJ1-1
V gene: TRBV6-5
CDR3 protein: CASSTNTEAFF
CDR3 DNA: TGTGCCAGCAGTACGAACACTGAAGCTTTCTTT

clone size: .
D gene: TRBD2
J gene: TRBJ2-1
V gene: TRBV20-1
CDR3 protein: CSASSGTSVYNEQFF
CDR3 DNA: TGCAGTGCTAGTTCCGGGACTAGCGTTTACAATGAGCAGTTCTTC

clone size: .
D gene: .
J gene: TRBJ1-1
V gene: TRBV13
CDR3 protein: CASSKGSLNTEAFF
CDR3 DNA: TGTGCCAGCAGCAAAGGGTCATTGAACACTGAAGCTTTCTTT

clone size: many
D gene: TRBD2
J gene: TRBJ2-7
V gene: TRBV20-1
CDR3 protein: CSASGGSSYNEQYF
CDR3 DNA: TGCAGTGCTAGCGGGGGGTCCTCCTACAATGAGCAGTACTTC

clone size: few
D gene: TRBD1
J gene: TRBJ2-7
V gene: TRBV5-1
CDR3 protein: CASSWGTGIYEQYF
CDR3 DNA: TGCGCCAGCAGCTGGGGGACAGGAATCTACGAGCAGTACTTC

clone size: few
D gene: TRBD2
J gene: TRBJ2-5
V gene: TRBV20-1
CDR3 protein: CSAEGLAGGVMETQYF
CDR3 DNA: TGCAGTGCTGAGGGACTAGCGGGGGGCGTAATGGAGACCCAGTACTTC

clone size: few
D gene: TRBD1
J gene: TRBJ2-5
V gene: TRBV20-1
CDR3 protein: CSAERTGGQETQYF
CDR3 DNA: TGCAGTGCAGAACGGACAGGGGGACAAGAGACCCAGTACTTC

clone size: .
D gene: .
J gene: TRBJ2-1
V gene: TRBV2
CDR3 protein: CASPPRARNNEQFF
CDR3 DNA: TGTGCCAGCCCCCCACGGGCGCGAAATAATGAGCAGTTCTTC

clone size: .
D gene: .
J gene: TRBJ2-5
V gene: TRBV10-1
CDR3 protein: CASSEGQVGQTQYF
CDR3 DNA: TGCGCCAGCAGTGAAGGGCAGGTCGGGCAGACCCAGTACTTC

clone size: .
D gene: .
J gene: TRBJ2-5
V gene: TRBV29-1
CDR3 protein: CSVASIFGPLLETQYF
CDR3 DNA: TGCAGCGTCGCTTCCATATTCGGGCCCCTCTTGGAGACCCAGTACTTC

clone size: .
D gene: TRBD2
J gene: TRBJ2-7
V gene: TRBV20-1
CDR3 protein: CSAPTTSGLEAQYF
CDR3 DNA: TGCAGTGCACCGACGACTAGCGGACTCGAGGCCCAGTACTTC

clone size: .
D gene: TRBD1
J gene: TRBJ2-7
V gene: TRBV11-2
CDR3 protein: CASSQTGTGLAEQYF
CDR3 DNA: TGTGCCAGCAGCCAAACCGGGACAGGGTTGGCCGAGCAGTACTTC

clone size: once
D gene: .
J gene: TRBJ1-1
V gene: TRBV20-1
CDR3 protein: CSAAIQMGAEAFF
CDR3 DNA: TGCAGTGCCGCAATTCAAATGGGGGCTGAAGCTTTCTTT

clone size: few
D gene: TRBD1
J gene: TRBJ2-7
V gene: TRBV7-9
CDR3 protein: CASSRATGTYEQYF
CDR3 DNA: TGTGCCAGCAGCCGGGCGACAGGGACCTACGAGCAGTACTTC